This T cell receptor beta chain came from a study of cytomegalovirus exposure and HLA in healthy donors. Study-level information: Findings of an earlier analysis included roughly 120 million unique TCR beta sequences from roughly 200 million T cells. Study findings and constraints: Researchers reported that three CMV-associated chains were confirmed in vitro as CMV antigen-specific.

This clone was detected a few times. Its antigen is not identified. Per germline, CDR1 SGHNT and CDR2 YENEEA. V shed 1 base and J shed 4 bases, with 7 bases lying between them. This CDR3 contains 13 residues. With 60 Vbeta and 13 Jbeta primers, the PCR was carried out. Sequencing was performed with immunoSEQ multiplex PCR; in TCRdb, only in-frame clones are kept and a portion is missing. The sample lists 150,000 to 250,000 clones; about four fifths were seen once. Everyone who donated was a healthy bone marrow donor. The chain carries TRBV11-3 and TRBJ1-1, with D unresolved. The sample consisted of PBMCs. This TCR was recovered from a girl between 10 and 17 years old in good health and CMV-seropositive. The CDR3 protein is CASSLARSTEAFF. The CDR3 region has the DNA TGTGCCAGCAGCTTAGCACGGAGCACTGAAGCTTTCTTT.